This T cell receptor beta chain was sequenced during a study of T-cell reconstitution after alpha-beta-depleted transplantation in children. This clonotype occurred many times. Preparing the TCRbeta library involved the use of unique molecular identifiers. TCRdb re-derived calls from the PCR reads in MiXCR, one entry per CDR3 protein. The profile shows hundreds of thousands of distinct CDR3 sequences, roughly 15% of them singletons. The CDR3 runs 15 residues. Trimming removed 3 bases from V and 8 bases from J; junction bases left unmatched: 10. The TCR sequence derives from a human donor who donated a stem cell graft to a child with acute myeloid leukemia. The chain has TRBV12-3 or TRBV12-4 and TRBJ1-2; 9 bases are a match to TRBD1. The material was PBMCs from the stem cell graft donor, obtained from the stem cell graft. The chain's CDR3 is CASSLAGTGREGYTF. The CDR3 nucleotides read TGTGCCAGCAGTTTGGCCGGGACAGGGCGTGAAGGCTACACCTTC.